The clone carrying this T cell receptor (beta chain) came up many times. The sample is drawn from a study of T cells in Graves' hyperthyroidism and ophthalmopathy. The germline V gene encodes CDR1 MDHEN and CDR2 SYDVKM. CDR3 size: 17 residues. V gave up 7 bases and J gave up 2 bases, with 21 bases separating them. TCR beta CDR3 sequences were amplified from RNA transcripts. The HTBI primer set drove a first-round RT-PCR of the TCR CDR3. TCRdb fed the multiplex PCR reads into MiXCR, producing one record per CDR3 protein. The profile covers about 350,000 distinct CDR3 sequences, with about 18% appearing a single time and roughly 3.5% taken by the ten largest. Graves' hyperthyroidism was deemed stable absent ophthalmopathy progression within 18 months. Patients were excluded for uncontrolled infection, other autoimmune disease, pregnancy or lactation.

What was sequenced was blood. The chain couples TRBV28 to TRBJ1-5; no clear D gene. This receptor was identified in a woman aged 18 to 35 with Graves' hyperthyroidism. The CDR3 is CASKQLESLGGNQPQHF. CDR3 sequence (DNA): TGTGCCAGCAAACAATTGGAGTCGCTCGGCGGCAATCAGCCCCAGCATTTT.